This TCR beta chain was retrieved from a study of post-analysis software for immune sequencing data. Study context: As for disease course, relapsing-remitting, secondary progressive and progressive-relapsing multiple sclerosis were all included. Overall study findings and caveats: Roughly 5 TRBV segments occurring more often in patients than controls included TRBV5-6, TRBV5-1 and TRBV20-1. There was significantly lower normalized Chao1 diversity in multiple sclerosis patients than in controls.

This clonotype has only a few counts. The antigen is unknown. This CDR3 region has 13 residues. J gave up 7 bases and V 4 bases, and 7 bases lay outside the gene matches. CDR1 is SGHRS, CDR2 YFSETQ, per germline. Every TCR beta cDNA library bore unique molecular identifiers. Out of roughly 0.85 to 10 million T cells, a few hundred thousand cDNA molecules were generated. Using its own MiXCR run on the PCR reads, TCRdb lists one record per CDR3 protein. The table lists hundreds of thousands of distinct CDR3 sequences, roughly two fifths of them singletons. Input material: blood. The sequence was collected from a girl under 18 with multiple sclerosis. This chain joins TRBV5-1 and TRBJ1-2; 7 bases match TRBD1. The CDR3 bases are TGCGCCAGCAGCCCAGGGGACAGCGTTGGCTACACCTTC. This codes for CASSPGDSVGYTF. The whole variable domain, remainder taken from reference TRBV5-1 and TRBJ1-2, is KAGVTQTPRYLIKTRGQQVTLSCSPISGHRSVSWYQQTPGQGLQFLFEYFSETQRNKGNFPGRFSGRQFSNSRSEMNVSTLELGDSALYLCASSPGDSVGYTFGSGTRLTVV.